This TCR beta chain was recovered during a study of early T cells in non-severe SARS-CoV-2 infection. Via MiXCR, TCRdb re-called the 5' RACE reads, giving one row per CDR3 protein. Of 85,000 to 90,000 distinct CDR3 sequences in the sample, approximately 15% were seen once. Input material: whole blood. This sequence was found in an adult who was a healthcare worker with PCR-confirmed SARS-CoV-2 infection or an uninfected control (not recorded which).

DNA of the CDR3: TGCGCCAGCAGCCCAGAGGGGAATCAGCCCCAGCATTTT. Its translation is CASSPEGNQPQHF. The gene calls are TRBV23-1 and TRBJ1-5; D perhaps matches TRBD1 (5 bases). TRBV23-1 is an ORF; its function is uncertain. V lost 6 bases and J 4 bases, leaving 10 bases between the germline ends. The CDR3 is 13 residues long.